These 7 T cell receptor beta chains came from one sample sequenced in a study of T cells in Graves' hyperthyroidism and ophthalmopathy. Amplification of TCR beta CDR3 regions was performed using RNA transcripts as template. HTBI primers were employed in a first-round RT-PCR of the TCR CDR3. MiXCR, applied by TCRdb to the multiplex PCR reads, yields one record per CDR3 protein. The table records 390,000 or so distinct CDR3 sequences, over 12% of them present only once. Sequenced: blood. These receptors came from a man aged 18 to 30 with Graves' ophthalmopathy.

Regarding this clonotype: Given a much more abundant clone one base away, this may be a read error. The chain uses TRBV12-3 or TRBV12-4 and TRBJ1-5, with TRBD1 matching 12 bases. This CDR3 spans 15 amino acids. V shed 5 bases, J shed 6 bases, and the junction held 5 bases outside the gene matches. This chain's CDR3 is CASSMGQGAAQPQHF. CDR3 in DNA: TGTGCCAGCAGTATGGGACAGGGGGCGGCTCAGCCCCAGCATTTT.

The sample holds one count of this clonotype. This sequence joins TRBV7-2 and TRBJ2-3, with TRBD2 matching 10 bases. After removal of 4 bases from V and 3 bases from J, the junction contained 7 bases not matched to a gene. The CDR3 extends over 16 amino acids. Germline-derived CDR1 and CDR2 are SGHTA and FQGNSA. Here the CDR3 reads CASSSVAGGGTDTQYF. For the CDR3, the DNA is TGTGCCAGCAGCTCCGTAGCGGGGGGTGGAACAGATACGCAGTATTTT.

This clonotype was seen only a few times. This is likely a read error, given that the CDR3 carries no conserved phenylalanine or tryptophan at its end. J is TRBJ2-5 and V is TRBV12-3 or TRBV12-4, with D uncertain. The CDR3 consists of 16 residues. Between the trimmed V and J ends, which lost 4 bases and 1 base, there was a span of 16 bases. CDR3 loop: CASSSGPPESQETQYL. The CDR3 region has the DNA TGTGCCAGCAGTTCTGGACCCCCAGAAAGCCAAGAGACCCAGTACCTC.

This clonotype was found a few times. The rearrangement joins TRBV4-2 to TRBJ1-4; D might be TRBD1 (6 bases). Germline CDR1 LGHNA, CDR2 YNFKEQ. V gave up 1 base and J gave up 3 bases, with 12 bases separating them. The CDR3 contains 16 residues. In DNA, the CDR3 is TGTGCCAGCAGCCAAGGGGATGGGGGCCCTAATGAAAAACTGTTTTTT. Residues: CASSQGDGGPNEKLFF.

CDR3 DNA sequence: TGTGCCGCGACGGGCCTCGGGGGGCCCCAGCATTTT. It is translated as CAATGLGGPQHF. This sequence joins TRBV19 and TRBJ1-5; D may be TRBD1 (5 bases). V lost 11 bases to trimming and J lost 9 bases, with 17 bases between them. There are 12 residues in the CDR3. Germline V CDR1 and CDR2: LNHDA, SQIVND (reference sequence).

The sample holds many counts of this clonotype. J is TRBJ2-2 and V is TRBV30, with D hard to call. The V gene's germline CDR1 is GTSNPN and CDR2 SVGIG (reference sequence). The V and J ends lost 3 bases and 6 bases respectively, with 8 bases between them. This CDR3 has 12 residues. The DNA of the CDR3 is TGTGCCTGGAGCATTAATGCCGGGGAGCTGTTTTTT. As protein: CAWSINAGELFF.

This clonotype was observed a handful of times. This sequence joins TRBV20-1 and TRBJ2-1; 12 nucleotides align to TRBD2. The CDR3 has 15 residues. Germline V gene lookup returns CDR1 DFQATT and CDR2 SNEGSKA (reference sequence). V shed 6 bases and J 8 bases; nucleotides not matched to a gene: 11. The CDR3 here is CSATLAGGPLYEQFF. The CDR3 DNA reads TGCAGTGCCACCCTAGCGGGAGGGCCGCTCTATGAGCAGTTCTTC.